Each of the 20 T cell receptor beta chains below was sequenced from the same sample in a study of blood T cells in healthy people across ages. Alongside a J-beta primer mix, a sample-barcoded 5' primer served in a second PCR lasting 7 to 11 cycles. TCRdb reprocessed the 5' RACE reads with MiXCR, giving one entry per CDR3 protein. The repertoire consists of 700,000 or so distinct CDR3 sequences, with about 43% occurring once and the leading ten covering 25% to 35%. Material for sequencing was blood. The receptors here all came from a man aged 80 or over in good health.

The gene calls are TRBV12-3 or TRBV12-4 and TRBJ1-4, with D uncertain. CDR3 size: 13 residues. Trimming shortened V by 6 bases and J by 2 bases, and 7 bases separated the two germline ends. In DNA, the CDR3 is TGTGCCAGCAGCTCCCGGACTAATGAAAAACTGTTTTTT. Its protein is CASSSRTNEKLFF.

The genes are TRBV6-1 and TRBJ1-6; 10 bases agree with TRBD1. CDR1 and CDR2 from the germline V gene are MNHNS and SASEGT. V lost 4 bases, J lost 8 bases, and 5 bases stayed unmatched. The CDR3 is 15 amino acids. The chain's CDR3 is CASSGTGGGDSPLHF. The CDR3 bases are TGTGCCAGCAGTGGGACAGGGGGAGGTGATTCACCCCTCCACTTT.

Worth noting for this clonotype: One end of the junction does not line up with germline, which may come from a read error. The chain has TRBV24-1 and TRBJ2-1; the match to TRBD1 covers 10 bases. CDR3 length: 15 amino acids. Germline assignment: CDR1 KGHDR and CDR2 SFDVKD. This chain's CDR3 is CATSDPGTGENERFF. CDR3 DNA: TGTGCCACCAGTGACCCCGGGACAGGGGAAAATGAGCGGTTCTTC.

This clonotype has a single count. The junction and the germline gene differ at one end; a read error may be behind it. V and J are TRBV10-1 and TRBJ2-1; 14 bases map to TRBD2. The CDR3 covers 16 residues. CDR1 is WNHNN, CDR2 SYGVQD, per germline (reference sequence). CDR3: CTSSDSRTSGGNEQFF. The CDR3 DNA reads as TGCACCAGCAGTGACTCCCGGACTAGCGGGGGGAATGAGCAGTTCTTC.

Concerning this clonotype: One end of the junction fails to match germline, which may point to a read error. The CDR3 DNA reads as TGTACCAGCAGTTTAGAGGGACAGGGCACAGATACGCAGTATTTT. This sequence encodes CTSSLEGQGTDTQYF. The rearrangement uses TRBV12-3 or TRBV12-4 and TRBJ2-3, with 8 bases that match TRBD1. The CDR3 extends over 15 amino acids.

The chain employs TRBV28 and TRBJ2-4; 13 nucleotides match TRBD2. The J call may not be correct, given that the DNA end is closer to TRBJ2-5. CDR3 length: 15 amino acids. The germline V gene has CDR1 MDHEN and CDR2 SYDVKM. DNA for the CDR3: TGTGCCAGCAGTGAAGGGACTAGCGGGAAAGAGACCCAGTACTTC. As protein: CASSEGTSGKETQYF.

This sequence joins TRBV28 and TRBJ2-7, with D hard to call. This CDR3 contains 17 residues. With 6 bases removed from V and 9 bases from J, the gap between germline ends came to 30 bases. Germline lookup yields CDR1 MDHEN and CDR2 SYDVKM. The CDR3 here is CASSQTVAQSSSHVQYF. The CDR3 DNA sequence: TGTGCCAGCAGCCAAACCGTTGCCCAGAGTAGTTCACATGTGCAGTACTTC.

The V and J genes are TRBV28 and TRBJ2-6, with TRBD1 identical over 8 bases. Germline V gene sequence: CDR1 MDHEN, CDR2 SYDVKM. The ends lost 5 bases at V and 1 base at J; junction bases unmatched: 13. CDR3 length: 19 amino acids. CDR3 in amino acids: CASSGGRTGTLSGANVLTF. The CDR3 nucleotides read TGTGCCAGCAGTGGGGGAAGGACAGGGACTTTGTCTGGGGCCAACGTCCTGACTTTC.

This clonotype turned up a few times. V usage is TRBV7-9 and J usage is TRBJ1-2, with TRBD1 matching 7 bases. V was clipped by 6 bases and J by 7 bases; unmatched bases: 8. This CDR3 has 13 residues. Germline V gene data show CDR1 as SEHNR and CDR2 as FQNEAQ (reference sequence). The CDR3 here is CASSRDRVAGYTF. In DNA form, the CDR3 reads TGTGCCAGCAGTCGTGACAGGGTCGCTGGCTACACCTTC.

The sample holds a few counts of this clonotype. The chain couples TRBV14 to TRBJ2-7; tentatively, D is TRBD1 (6 bases). The V and J ends lost 4 bases and 5 bases respectively, with 15 bases between them. This CDR3 has 14 amino acids. Germline CDR1 reads SGHDN; CDR2 reads FVKESK. The CDR3 DNA follows: TGTGCCAGCAGCCCCCGGGACATAAAGAACGAGCAGTACTTC. Its translation: CASSPRDIKNEQYF.

This clonotype was seen a few times. The rearrangement uses TRBV25-1 and TRBJ2-3; 7 bases fit TRBD2. Germline CDR1 is MGHDK and CDR2 is SYGVNS. V gave up 5 bases and J gave up 5 bases; unmatched junction bases: 10. This CDR3 is built from 15 residues. CDR3 sequence (DNA): TGTGCCAGCAGTTTCCAGCGGGGCCGGGGAGATACGCAGTATTTT. This translates into CASSFQRGRGDTQYF.

This sequence joins TRBV20-1 and TRBJ2-1, with 7 positions matching TRBD1. V shed 4 bases, J shed 6 bases, and the junction held 6 bases outside the gene matches. The V gene's germline CDR1 is DFQATT and CDR2 SNEGSKA (reference sequence). The CDR3 has 13 amino acids. This chain's CDR3 is CSAIRQGSNEQFF. The CDR3 coding sequence is TGCAGTGCTATTAGACAGGGTAGCAATGAGCAGTTCTTC.

This clonotype was counted only a few times. The rearrangement joins TRBV3-1 to TRBJ2-5; 12 nucleotides align to TRBD2. The CDR3 contains 17 residues. Germline V gene lookup returns CDR1 LGHDT and CDR2 YNNKEL (reference sequence). V dropped 5 bases and J dropped 5; count of bases not matched to a gene: 12. The CDR3 nucleotides are TGTGCCAGCAGCTCCCCCGGACTAGCGGGAAGTGGGGAGACCCAGTACTTC. As protein: CASSSPGLAGSGETQYF.

The table lists this clonotype with a few counts. The V and J genes are TRBV29-1 and TRBJ2-2; the match to TRBD1 covers 8 bases. The junction had 3 bases not matched to a gene; V was cut back by 3 bases and J by 6 bases. CDR1 and CDR2 (germline): SQVTM, ANQGSEA. This CDR3 comprises 13 residues. The CDR3 reads CSVDEQGAGELFF. Written as DNA, the CDR3 is TGCAGCGTTGATGAACAGGGGGCCGGGGAGCTGTTTTTT.

The J gene is TRBJ1-5, the V gene TRBV18; tentative D call: TRBD1 (5 bases). With 6 bases removed from V and 2 bases from J, the gap between germline ends came to 14 bases. Germline V gives CDR1 KGHSH, CDR2 LQKENI. CDR3 length: 15 residues. Here the CDR3 DNA reads TGTGCCAGCTCCCCCAGGGAGGGACGCAATCAGCCCCAGCATTTT. Encoded protein: CASSPREGRNQPQHF.

Many counts were recorded for this clonotype. The CDR3 loop reads CSVAGQLYNEQFF. The CDR3 nucleotides are TGCAGCGTCGCTGGACAGTTATACAATGAGCAGTTCTTC. J is TRBJ2-1 and V is TRBV29-1, with TRBD1 as a possible D gene (6 bases). Germline V gene data show CDR1 as SQVTM and CDR2 as ANQGSEA. The CDR3 sequence is 13 residues long. Trimming cost V 6 bases and J 4 bases, with 13 bases left between them.

Regarding this clonotype: At one boundary the junction diverges from the germline segment, which might be a read error. V usage is TRBV19 and J usage is TRBJ2-6, with D possibly matching TRBD1 (6 bases). This CDR3 region has 15 residues. From germline, CDR1 is LNHDA and CDR2 SQIVND (reference sequence). CDR3 amino acids: CAGRVQGPGANVLTF. The CDR3 coding sequence is TGTGCCGGTAGGGTACAGGGCCCTGGGGCCAACGTCCTGACTTTC.

As concerns this clonotype: Given a much more abundant clone one base away, this may be a read error. The chain recombines TRBV29-1 with TRBJ2-7, with D hard to call. The CDR3 spans 11 residues. The V and J ends lost 3 bases and 6 bases respectively, with 9 bases between them. Germline V lookup: CDR1 SQVTM, CDR2 ANQGSEA. CDR3 sequence reads: CSVDLRAEQYF. For the CDR3, the DNA is TGCAGCGTTGATTTACGGGCCGAGCAGTACTTC.

This clonotype occurred many times. The chain joins TRBV29-1 to TRBJ2-1, with D tentatively TRBD1 or TRBD2 (6 bases each). Germline V gives CDR1 SQVTM, CDR2 ANQGSEA. CDR3 length: 12 residues. As DNA, the CDR3 is TGCAGTGCTAGGGGGGTCGGTGATGAGCAGTTCTTC. It specifies CSARGVGDEQFF.

J is TRBJ2-4 and V is TRBV27; a weak D match, TRBD2 (5 bases). The DNA end is a closer match to TRBJ2-5, so the J assignment may be wrong. The CDR3 spans 13 residues. In germline, CDR1 is MNHEY, CDR2 SMNVEV (reference sequence). In nucleotides, the CDR3 is TGTGCCAGCAACCCCGGGAACCAAGAGACCCAGTACTTC. Translated, it gives CASNPGNQETQYF.